This T cell receptor beta chain was observed in a study of blood T cells in healthy people across ages. Study observations and caveats: Long-lived and aged donors differed, with more naive CD4+ cells and higher diversity in the long-lived. It was held that the diversity estimates obtained from one million T cells were underestimates. Without sorted subsets, naive and antigen-experienced compartments could not be conclusively compared. As naive T cell percentage varied, TCR beta diversity correlated strongly with it.

This clonotype has only a few counts. As yet, its antigen is unknown. Germline CDR1 is DFQATT and CDR2 is SNEGSKA (reference sequence). The CDR3 loop spans 12 amino acids. It was with a sample-barcoded 5' primer and a J-beta primer mix that a second PCR of roughly 7 to 12 cycles was run. TCRdb redid the calling of the 5' RACE reads with MiXCR, one entry per CDR3 protein. The sample lists 950,000 to 1,200,000 distinct CDR3 sequences; 35% to 45% were seen once. Sequences were obtained from blood. The receptor's source is a young man in good health. The chain links TRBV20-1 to TRBJ2-5; D possibly corresponds to TRBD1 (5 bases). The last part of the DNA fits TRBJ2-7 better; the J call may be wrong. The CDR3 here is CSARGQAHEQYF. CDR3 in DNA: TGCAGTGCTAGGGGGCAAGCCCACGAGCAGTACTTC.